This TCR beta chain is drawn from a study of blood T cell repertoires in COVID-19. V shed 5 bases and J shed 9 bases, with 17 bases lying between them. Germline V gene data show CDR1 as SGHDT and CDR2 as YYEEEE. The CDR3 runs to 13 residues. Data came from immunoSEQ multiplex PCR; TCRdb stores just in-frame clones and leaves some out. The profile shows around 100,000 clones, approximately 84% of them singletons. The specimen sequenced was peripheral blood. This chain connects TRBV5-6 to TRBJ1-2, with no clear D. The TCR sequence derives from a man aged 35-49 years with active or convalescent COVID-19. In DNA, the CDR3 is TGTGCCAGCAGTTCCGAATCCGCGTATCGCTACACCTTC. Protein: CASSSESAYRYTF.